Listed here are 29 T cell receptor beta chains from one sample, sequenced in a study of cytomegalovirus exposure and HLA in healthy donors (dated by TCRdb to 2015 to 2018). The library was built by means of the immunoSEQ multiplex PCR assay. The multiplex PCR relied on a mix of 60 forward primers for TCR Vbeta segments and 13 reverse primers for TCR Jbeta segments. What TCRdb holds here is the immuneACCESS table cut down to in-frame rearrangements. Part of the clones is not present; checked against another copy, under half of the missing clones reflect an unresolved V gene, and the others are unexplained. For this sample the table gives some 180,000 clones, of which 70% to 80% were detected only once. Jointly, the top ten make up 2.9% of the sample. The specimen was PBMCs. These receptors originate from a male donor in good health and CMV-seronegative.

This clone was seen a few times. The chain recombines TRBV19 with TRBJ1-5; weak D call: TRBD1 (6 bases). The V end lost 7 bases, the J end lost 6 bases, and 22 bases lay between the germline ends. The CDR3 is made up of 16 amino acids. Germline loops: CDR1 LNHDA, CDR2 SQIVND (reference sequence). The CDR3 spells CASIESGTGRFQPQHF. CDR3 in DNA: TGTGCCAGTATTGAAAGCGGAACAGGGCGCTTTCAGCCCCAGCATTTT.

The chain links TRBV9 to TRBJ2-5; D is perhaps TRBD1 (5 bases). The CDR3 sequence is 12 residues long. Looked up from germline, CDR1 is SGDLS and CDR2 is YYNGEE. V was cut by 3 bases and J by 3 bases, with 6 bases left in between. CDR3 in DNA: TGTGCCAGCAGCGCGACAGAAGAGACCCAGTACTTC. This encodes CASSATEETQYF.

The chain links TRBV6-1 to TRBJ2-1; D not certain. CDR3 length: 12 amino acids. Germline V gives CDR1 MNHNS, CDR2 SASEGT. Trimming removed 1 base from V and 14 bases from J, with 12 bases in between. As DNA, the CDR3 is TGTGCCAGCAGTGAAGGTGATGGCATGGAGTTCTTC. It codes for CASSEGDGMEFF.

This chain uses TRBV27 with TRBJ1-6; D is ambiguous. V was shortened by 6 bases and J by 14 bases, with 11 bases between the two germline ends. CDR3 size: 11 residues. Germline V lookup: CDR1 MNHEY, CDR2 SMNVEV (reference sequence). The CDR3 here is CASRRGLALHF. In DNA form, the CDR3 reads TGTGCCAGCAGACGCGGCTTGGCCCTCCACTTT.

The CDR3 bases are TGTGCCACCAGCTTTGACAGGAACACTGAAGCTTTCTTT. Translating it yields CATSFDRNTEAFF. The chain is built from TRBV15 and TRBJ1-1; D might be TRBD1 (5 bases). V was clipped by 5 bases and J by 1 base, with 8 bases between them. The CDR3 sequence is 13 residues long. Germline CDR1 and CDR2: LNHNV and YYDKDF (reference sequence).

This rearrangement joins TRBV20-1 to TRBJ1-1; D unresolved. Trimming shortened V by 7 bases and J by 7 bases, and 10 bases separated the two germline ends. CDR1 is DFQATT, CDR2 SNEGSKA, per germline (reference sequence). CDR3 length equals 10 residues. The CDR3: CSVARSEAFF. The CDR3 coding sequence is TGCAGTGTAGCTAGGAGTGAAGCTTTCTTT.

The J gene is TRBJ2-2, the V gene TRBV9; no firm D call. V was trimmed by 4 bases and J by 4 bases, leaving 11 bases between them. CDR3 length: 14 amino acids. Germline CDR1 is SGDLS and CDR2 is YYNGEE. As DNA, the CDR3 is TGTGCCAGCAGCCACACAGTGGGCACCGGGGAGCTGTTTTTT. This translates into CASSHTVGTGELFF. The full variable domain, its missing parts supplied by reference TRBV9 and TRBJ2-2, is DSGVTQTPKHLITATGQRVTLRCSPRSGDLSVYWYQQSLDQGLQFLIQYYNGEERAKGNILERFSAQQFPDLHSELNLSSLELGDSALYFCASSHTVGTGELFFGEGSRLTVL.

This clone was observed a few times. The V gene is TRBV30, the J gene TRBJ2-2; D is perhaps TRBD1 (6 bases). This CDR3 is 14 amino acids long. V lost 3 bases to trimming and J lost 5 bases, with 13 bases between them. Germline V lookup: CDR1 GTSNPN, CDR2 SVGIG (reference sequence). CDR3 sequence reads: CAWRGTLKTGELFF. CDR3 bases: TGTGCCTGGAGGGGGACACTAAAAACCGGGGAGCTGTTTTTT.

This clone was detected a few times. CDR3: CASRKGIADTDTQYF. The CDR3 DNA reads as TGTGCCAGCAGGAAGGGGATTGCAGACACAGATACGCAGTATTTT. This chain uses TRBV6-5 with TRBJ2-3, with D tentatively TRBD1 (5 bases). This CDR3 comprises 15 residues. The ends were cut back, 6 bases at V and 2 bases at J, with 15 bases in the middle. Per germline, CDR1 MNHEY and CDR2 SVGAGI.

J is TRBJ2-3 and V is TRBV5-1; TRBD2 aligns across 13 bases. J gave up 5 bases and V 4 bases, and 4 bases lay outside the gene matches. CDR1 SGHRS and CDR2 YFSETQ come from the germline V gene. This CDR3 spans 15 amino acids. CDR3 region: CASSLLAGGLDTQYF. The CDR3 DNA sequence: TGCGCCAGCAGCCTACTAGCGGGGGGGCTAGATACGCAGTATTTT.

The genes are TRBV15 and TRBJ2-1; 8 bases map to TRBD2. Germline loops: CDR1 LNHNV, CDR2 YYDKDF (reference sequence). The CDR3 runs 17 residues. The junction had 9 bases not matched to a gene; V was cut back by 1 base and J by 4 bases. The CDR3 here is CATSRASGGLLYNEQFF. For the CDR3, the DNA is TGTGCCACCAGCAGAGCGAGCGGGGGCCTTCTTTACAATGAGCAGTTCTTC.

The chain couples TRBV6-5 to TRBJ2-1, with 11 bases lining up with TRBD1. The CDR3 length is 15 residues. With 6 bases clipped from V and 6 bases from J, the junction kept 7 bases outside the gene matches. CDR1 and CDR2 from the germline V gene are MNHEY and SVGAGI. The CDR3 sequence is CASRDGQGAFNEQFF. Written as DNA, the CDR3 is TGTGCCAGCAGGGACGGACAGGGGGCGTTCAATGAGCAGTTCTTC.

The chain recombines TRBV28 with TRBJ1-5; D is uncertain. The CDR3 runs to 12 residues. Trimming left V 3 bases short and J 7 bases short, with 7 bases between. Looked up from germline, CDR1 is MDHEN and CDR2 is SYDVKM. The CDR3 sequence is CASSLRRQPQHF. In DNA form, the CDR3 reads TGTGCCAGCAGTTTGCGGAGGCAGCCCCAGCATTTT.

The rearrangement joins TRBV5-1 to TRBJ1-2; D remains ambiguous. Trimming cost V 0 bases and J 8 bases, with 14 bases left between them. This CDR3 has 14 residues. CDR1 is SGHRS and CDR2 is YFSETQ in the germline V gene. CDR3 nucleotide sequence: TGCGCCAGCAGCTTGGGGCAGATGGTACACGGCTACACCTTC. Encoded protein: CASSLGQMVHGYTF.

The rearrangement links TRBV30 to TRBJ2-7; no clear D. The length of the CDR3 is 13 residues. The germline V gene encodes CDR1 GTSNPN and CDR2 SVGIG (reference sequence). Trimming removed 3 bases from V and 7 bases from J, with 16 bases in between. The CDR3 DNA reads as TGTGCCTGGAGAACTCCAGGAACTGGGGAGCAGTACTTC. It codes for CAWRTPGTGEQYF.

The V gene is TRBV30, the J gene TRBJ1-1, with D maybe TRBD1 (6 bases). CDR1 and CDR2 from the germline V gene are GTSNPN and SVGIG (reference sequence). The V end was cut by 7 bases, the J end by 5 bases, with 8 bases between. The CDR3 is 10 amino acids. CDR3 loop: CALQGTEAFF. The DNA of the CDR3 is TGTGCCTTACAGGGTACTGAAGCTTTCTTT.

V and J are TRBV6-6 and TRBJ2-3; 7 bases map to TRBD2. Germline CDR1 is MNHNY and CDR2 is SVGAGI (reference sequence). Germline trimming cut 4 bases from V and 1 base from J; bases unmatched to any gene: 5. CDR3 length: 15 residues. DNA for the CDR3: TGTGCCAGCAGTTCGCGGGAGAAAGGCACAGATACGCAGTATTTT. It translates to CASSSREKGTDTQYF.

The chain has TRBV5-1 and TRBJ1-1; 11 positions agree with TRBD1. This CDR3 is 14 amino acids long. V lost 3 bases to trimming and J lost 3 bases; unmatched junction nucleotides: 1. CDR1 and CDR2 from the germline V gene are SGHRS and YFSETQ. CDR3 sequence: CASSSGQGDTEAFF. DNA for the CDR3: TGCGCCAGCAGCTCGGGACAGGGGGACACTGAAGCTTTCTTT.

The V gene is TRBV7-2, the J gene TRBJ1-5; D is perhaps TRBD1 (6 bases). The CDR3 extends over 13 amino acids. V was trimmed by 5 bases and J by 6 bases, leaving 11 bases between them. Germline assignment: CDR1 SGHTA and CDR2 FQGNSA. DNA for the CDR3: TGTGCCAGCAGCCAACAGGGAAGTCAGCCCCAGCATTTT. This translates into CASSQQGSQPQHF.

This clone was picked up a small number of times. The chain joins TRBV6-5 to TRBJ1-5, with D possibly being TRBD1 (6 bases). There are 15 residues in the CDR3. The germline V and J ends were trimmed by 1 base and 5 bases, with 12 bases remaining between them. Per germline, CDR1 MNHEY and CDR2 SVGAGI. CDR3 in DNA: TGTGCCAGCAGTTACTACAGGGAGAGGGATCAGCCCCAGCATTTT. Its protein is CASSYYRERDQPQHF.

The chain is built from TRBV28 and TRBJ1-5, with D tentatively TRBD1 (6 bases). Germline loops: CDR1 MDHEN, CDR2 SYDVKM. The CDR3 totals 17 residues. The V and J ends lost 7 bases and 2 bases respectively, with 21 bases between them. CDR3 nucleotide sequence: TGTGCCAGCATAACAGGGCGACCGGCAGGGGGCAATCAGCCCCAGCATTTT. This gives the protein CASITGRPAGGNQPQHF.

The V gene is TRBV25-1, the J gene TRBJ1-1; the D is unclear. The CDR3 contains 15 residues. V was clipped by 8 bases and J by 0 bases, with 16 bases between them. Germline-derived CDR1 and CDR2 are MGHDK and SYGVNS. CDR3 sequence reads: CASVRAAGMNTEAFF. The CDR3, as DNA: TGTGCCAGCGTCCGGGCCGCGGGTATGAACACTGAAGCTTTCTTT.

The chain recombines TRBV6-1 with TRBJ1-5, with 7 bases aligning to TRBD1. Germline CDR1 reads MNHNS; CDR2 reads SASEGT. V lost 1 base, J lost 2 bases, and 5 bases stayed unmatched. The CDR3 is 16 residues long. Written as DNA, the CDR3 is TGTGCCAGCAGTGAAGGGTATGGACAGGGCAATCAGCCCCAGCATTTT. Amino acid sequence: CASSEGYGQGNQPQHF.

V gene TRBV30 combines with J gene TRBJ2-3, with 8 bases fitting TRBD1. The germline gives CDR1 GTSNPN, CDR2 SVGIG (reference sequence). The CDR3 is 14 residues long. After removal of 4 bases from V and 1 base from J, the junction contained 4 bases not matched to a gene. The CDR3 protein is CAWIDRGRTDTQYF. The CDR3 coding sequence is TGTGCCTGGATCGACAGGGGACGCACAGATACGCAGTATTTT.

The sample holds a few counts of this clone. The gene calls are TRBV5-1 and TRBJ2-4; perhaps TRBD2 as D (6 bases). V was trimmed by 4 bases and J by 3 bases, leaving 14 bases between them. CDR3 length: 15 residues. The germline V gene has CDR1 SGHRS and CDR2 YFSETQ. The CDR3 is CASSPRGTLKNIQYF. The CDR3 DNA reads as TGCGCCAGCAGCCCGCGGGGCACCCTCAAAAACATTCAGTACTTC. The whole variable domain, filled in from reference TRBV5-1 and TRBJ2-4, reads KAGVTQTPRYLIKTRGQQVTLSCSPISGHRSVSWYQQTPGQGLQFLFEYFSETQRNKGNFPGRFSGRQFSNSRSEMNVSTLELGDSALYLCASSPRGTLKNIQYFGAGTRLSVL.

This clone appeared once. This chain connects TRBV27 to TRBJ2-3; TRBD2 matches 8 bases. From germline, CDR1 is MNHEY and CDR2 SMNVEV (reference sequence). The length of the CDR3 is 17 residues. After removal of 3 bases from V and 1 base from J, the junction contained 9 bases not matched to a gene. The CDR3 DNA sequence: TGTGCCAGCAGTTTTCATATAAGCGGGAGAGGCACAGATACGCAGTATTTT. Translating it yields CASSFHISGRGTDTQYF.

This clone was seen a few times. The chain is built from TRBV9 and TRBJ2-3; D is unclear. The CDR3 loop spans 13 amino acids. The germline V gene encodes CDR1 SGDLS and CDR2 YYNGEE. Trimming removed 4 bases from V and 5 bases from J, with 11 bases in between. The CDR3 nucleotides are TGTGCCAGCAGCCCCCCCATCAAAGATACGCAGTATTTT. Its translation: CASSPPIKDTQYF. Looking up the rest from reference TRBV9 and TRBJ2-3 gives the full variable domain: DSGVTQTPKHLITATGQRVTLRCSPRSGDLSVYWYQQSLDQGLQFLIQYYNGEERAKGNILERFSAQQFPDLHSELNLSSLELGDSALYFCASSPPIKDTQYFGPGTRLTVL.

The rearrangement joins TRBV6-5 to TRBJ2-7; D ambiguous. Germline CDR1 and CDR2: MNHEY and SVGAGI. Trimming took 0 bases from V and 6 from J, leaving 9 bases between them. This CDR3 is built from 13 residues. The CDR3 here is CASSYSPTSEQYF. Here the CDR3 DNA reads TGTGCCAGCAGTTACTCCCCAACTTCCGAGCAGTACTTC.

V is TRBV7-9 and J is TRBJ2-1, with 7 positions matching TRBD1. V was clipped by 5 bases and J by 15 bases; unmatched bases: 10. CDR1 and CDR2 (germline): SEHNR, FQNEAQ (reference sequence). The CDR3 has 12 amino acids. The CDR3 loop is CASSPPDRDPFF. The DNA for the CDR3 is TGTGCCAGCAGCCCCCCCGACAGGGACCCGTTCTTC.